These 7 T cell receptor beta chains came from one sample sequenced in a study of shared clonotypes between healthy human individuals. The assay was immunoSEQ multiplex PCR, and TCRdb's table has in-frame clones only and misses some. Of around 550,000 clones in the sample, around 96% were seen once. Sequencing input: naive CD4+ T cells sorted from blood. Noted subset: CD45RA+ positively selected. The source is a woman in her thirties in good health.

V gene TRBV11-2 combines with J gene TRBJ2-7; 13 bases fit TRBD2. Per the germline V gene, CDR1 is SGHAT and CDR2 is FQNNGV. Unmatched junction bases numbered 6, after V lost 4 bases and J lost 3 bases. This CDR3 has 16 residues. The CDR3 spells CASSSWTSGSIYEQYF. The CDR3 DNA sequence: TGTGCCAGCAGCTCGTGGACTAGCGGGAGTATCTACGAGCAGTACTTC.

The chain employs TRBV7-8 and TRBJ1-5; 7 bases fit TRBD1. Germline V CDR1 and CDR2: SGHVS, FQNEAQ. V shed 1 base, J shed 6 bases, and the junction held 6 bases outside the gene matches. The CDR3 extends over 15 amino acids. CDR3: CASSLEGAIRQPQHF. The CDR3 coding sequence is TGTGCCAGCAGCTTAGAGGGGGCGATTCGTCAGCCCCAGCATTTT.

V usage is TRBV5-1 and J usage is TRBJ2-7, with D possibly matching TRBD2 (7 bases). Germline CDR1 reads SGHRS; CDR2 reads YFSETQ. CDR3 length equals 16 residues. Deletions cut 4 bases from V and 5 bases from J, with 22 bases between. The CDR3 sequence: CASSPRRGASFNEQYF. The CDR3 DNA reads as TGCGCCAGCAGCCCACGTCGGGGGGCGAGTTTTAACGAGCAGTACTTC. Complete variable domain (other parts from reference TRBV5-1 and TRBJ2-7): KAGVTQTPRYLIKTRGQQVTLSCSPISGHRSVSWYQQTPGQGLQFLFEYFSETQRNKGNFPGRFSGRQFSNSRSEMNVSTLELGDSALYLCASSPRRGASFNEQYFGPGTRLTVT.

The chain's CDR3 is CASKEEVTAFYGYTF. The CDR3, as DNA: TGTGCCAGCAAGGAGGAGGTAACGGCTTTCTATGGCTACACCTTC. This chain connects TRBV6-5 to TRBJ1-2; D is uncertain. V dropped 7 bases and J dropped 4 bases, with 19 bases sitting between them. The CDR3 is 15 residues long. CDR1 is MNHEY and CDR2 is SVGAGI in the germline V gene.

V and J are TRBV6-4 and TRBJ1-5, with a weak D call TRBD1 (5 bases). The CDR3 loop spans 14 amino acids. CDR1 and CDR2 (germline): MRHNA, SNTAGT. Trimming stripped 2 bases from V and 3 bases from J, with 8 bases between. CDR3 coding DNA: TGTGCCAGCAGTGACGGAGGGGACAATCAGCCCCAGCATTTT. Residues: CASSDGGDNQPQHF.

This rearrangement joins TRBV9 to TRBJ2-5, with a possible D match to TRBD1 (5 bases). The germline V and J ends were trimmed by 3 bases and 1 base, with 13 bases remaining between them. Germline lookup yields CDR1 SGDLS and CDR2 YYNGEE. This CDR3 is built from 15 residues. The CDR3 DNA reads as TGTGCCAGCAGCGGGGGCCCGACGGCCCAAGAGACCCAGTACTTC. This codes for CASSGGPTAQETQYF. The full variable domain, in which reference TRBV9 and TRBJ2-5 provide the parts outside the CDR3, is DSGVTQTPKHLITATGQRVTLRCSPRSGDLSVYWYQQSLDQGLQFLIQYYNGEERAKGNILERFSAQQFPDLHSELNLSSLELGDSALYFCASSGGPTAQETQYFGPGTRLLVL.

This clone was detected only once. V and J are TRBV7-4 and TRBJ2-7, with 8 nucleotides matching TRBD1. V dropped 5 bases and J dropped 6; count of bases not matched to a gene: 12. From germline, CDR1 is SGHVT and CDR2 SQSDAQ. CDR3 length equals 15 residues. CDR3: CASSPDRTGPFEQYF. The CDR3 nucleotides read TGTGCCAGCAGCCCTGACCGGACAGGGCCATTCGAGCAGTACTTC.